One and the same sample provided the 21 T cell receptor beta chains below, sequenced in a study of blood T cell repertoires in COVID-19. The data were produced by immunoSEQ multiplex PCR, yet TCRdb's version contains in-frame clones alone and is incomplete. The sample records 130,000 to 150,000 clones, about four fifths being singletons. The sequencing sample was made of PBMCs or T cells enriched from blood (not recorded which). The source is a man in his fifties who had recovered from COVID-19.

The chain couples TRBV15 to TRBJ1-5; D is possibly TRBD1 (6 bases). Germline assignment: CDR1 LNHNV and CDR2 YYDKDF (reference sequence). V was trimmed by 3 bases and J by 7 bases, leaving 16 bases between them. This CDR3 is built from 15 residues. In DNA form, the CDR3 reads TGTGCCACCAGCAGGACTTCCACAGGGTGGCAGCCCCAGCATTTT. Amino acid sequence: CATSRTSTGWQPQHF.

CDR3 protein: CASSVGQVGTEAFF. CDR3 nucleotides: TGCGCCAGCAGCGTAGGACAGGTAGGCACTGAAGCTTTCTTT. The chain uses TRBV5-1 and TRBJ1-1, with TRBD1 matching 7 bases. CDR1 is SGHRS and CDR2 is YFSETQ in the germline V gene. Germline trimming cut 4 bases from V and 4 bases from J; bases unmatched to any gene: 7. The CDR3 has 14 residues.

The rearrangement links TRBV10-1 to TRBJ2-3; TRBD2 agrees at 10 bases. The CDR3 is 15 residues long. Germline V gene data show CDR1 as WNHNN and CDR2 as SYGVQD (reference sequence). V shed 4 bases and J 4 bases; nucleotides not matched to a gene: 5. The CDR3 sequence: CASSGSSGGPDTQYF. CDR3 bases: TGCGCCAGCAGTGGCTCTAGCGGGGGACCAGATACGCAGTATTTT.

This chain joins TRBV7-9 and TRBJ1-2; 7 nucleotides line up with TRBD1. CDR1 is SEHNR, CDR2 FQNEAQ, per germline (reference sequence). V lost 6 bases to trimming and J lost 5 bases; unmatched junction nucleotides: 3. The CDR3 extends over 12 amino acids. CDR3 coding DNA: TGTGCCAGCAGTACAGGGGTTTATGGCTACACCTTC. Encoded protein: CASSTGVYGYTF.

The rearrangement links TRBV27 to TRBJ2-5; 11 bases line up with TRBD2. The CDR3 spans 15 residues. V was pared by 6 bases and J by 3 bases, with 6 bases of the junction left unmatched. Germline lookup yields CDR1 MNHEY and CDR2 SMNVEV (reference sequence). CDR3 in DNA: TGTGCCAGCAGATACCTTAGCGGGGGGGAAGAGACCCAGTACTTC. Its translation: CASRYLSGGEETQYF.

This chain connects TRBV29-1 to TRBJ1-5; 7 bases align to TRBD1. V dropped 4 bases and J dropped 3; count of bases not matched to a gene: 3. This CDR3 has 13 amino acids. Germline V lookup: CDR1 SQVTM, CDR2 ANQGSEA. The CDR3 loop is CSVAGGFNQPQHF. DNA of the CDR3: TGCAGCGTTGCAGGGGGATTCAATCAGCCCCAGCATTTT.

The V gene is TRBV19, the J gene TRBJ2-1; 9 positions match TRBD1. This CDR3 spans 14 amino acids. Germline V gene lookup returns CDR1 LNHDA and CDR2 SQIVND (reference sequence). After removal of 6 bases from V and 6 bases from J, the junction contained 6 bases not matched to a gene. CDR3 residues: CASRPGQGGNEQFF. The CDR3 DNA sequence: TGTGCCAGTAGGCCGGGACAGGGCGGCAATGAGCAGTTCTTC.

To note about this clone: One junction end does not reproduce the germline sequence, and a read error may be involved. Within the sample, other DNA sequences also encode this same CDR3. In nucleotides, the CDR3 is TGCGCCAGTAGCTTGGCCCCGGGGGTCCCGCTTGAAGCTTTCTTT. It translates to CASSLAPGVPLEAFF. This sequence joins TRBV5-1 and TRBJ1-1; tentative D call: TRBD1 (5 bases). The CDR3 is made up of 15 amino acids. CDR1 and CDR2 from the germline V gene are SGHRS and YFSETQ.

The chain combines TRBV11-3 with TRBJ2-2, with D unresolved. V dropped 1 base and J dropped 2 bases, with 11 bases sitting between them. The CDR3 is 16 amino acids. Germline V gene sequence: CDR1 SGHNT, CDR2 YENEEA. CDR3 DNA sequence: TGTGCCAGCAGCTTAGGACTTAGAGAAAACACCGGGGAGCTGTTTTTT. Protein: CASSLGLRENTGELFF.

The V and J genes are TRBV5-1 and TRBJ2-1; the match to TRBD2 covers 8 bases. Germline V gene data show CDR1 as SGHRS and CDR2 as YFSETQ. This CDR3 is 14 amino acids long. Unmatched junction bases numbered 6, after V lost 4 bases and J lost 6 bases. DNA of the CDR3: TGCGCCAGCAGCCCCACCGGGACTAGCAATGAGCAGTTCTTC. Translating gives CASSPTGTSNEQFF. The variable domain in full, completed from reference TRBV5-1 and TRBJ2-1, reads KAGVTQTPRYLIKTRGQQVTLSCSPISGHRSVSWYQQTPGQGLQFLFEYFSETQRNKGNFPGRFSGRQFSNSRSEMNVSTLELGDSALYLCASSPTGTSNEQFFGPGTRLTVL.

This rearrangement joins TRBV4-1 to TRBJ2-3; perhaps TRBD2 as D (5 bases). This CDR3 comprises 14 residues. Trimming cost V 3 bases and J 9 bases, with 16 bases left between them. Germline CDR1 reads MGHRA; CDR2 reads YSYEKL. The CDR3 nucleotides are TGCGCCAGCAGCCACGCGCGAAGGTCGGGGACGCAGTATTTT. Its translation: CASSHARRSGTQYF.

The chain has TRBV6-5 and TRBJ2-7; D perhaps matches TRBD2 (5 bases). This CDR3 comprises 14 residues. CDR1 and CDR2 from the germline V gene are MNHEY and SVGAGI. Trimming cost V 10 bases and J 0 bases, with 16 bases left between them. CDR3: CATKHATSSYEQYF. CDR3 sequence (DNA): TGTGCCACCAAACATGCTACTAGCTCCTACGAGCAGTACTTC.

This chain links TRBV18 with TRBJ1-2; D is perhaps TRBD1 (5 bases). Germline V gives CDR1 KGHSH, CDR2 LQKENI. Deletions cut 4 bases from V and 2 bases from J, with 8 bases between. The length of the CDR3 is 13 residues. DNA of the CDR3: TGTGCCAGCTCACGTGCAGGGAACTATGGCTACACCTTC. It is translated as CASSRAGNYGYTF.

The CDR3 DNA is TGTGCCAGCAGCCAAGCCCTTGGACTAGCGGGGGATGAGCAGTACTTC. Translation gives CASSQALGLAGDEQYF. This chain links TRBV14 with TRBJ2-7; 13 nucleotides align to TRBD2. Germline V gene lookup returns CDR1 SGHDN and CDR2 FVKESK. The CDR3 loop spans 16 amino acids. The V and J ends lost 1 base and 7 bases, in that order; junction bases with no gene match: 7.

The CDR3 reads CASSIVNQPQHF. The DNA of the CDR3 is TGTGCCAGTAGTATCGTCAATCAGCCCCAGCATTTT. V is TRBV19 and J is TRBJ1-5; D unclear. The germline V gene has CDR1 LNHDA and CDR2 SQIVND (reference sequence). The CDR3 loop spans 12 amino acids. V lost 3 bases and J lost 3, with 3 bases in between.

This clone occurred a few times. CDR3 nucleotides: TGTGCCAGCAGCCGAGATGACAGGGCCTACGAGCAGTACTTC. Its protein is CASSRDDRAYEQYF. This chain joins TRBV7-9 and TRBJ2-7, with TRBD1 identical over 7 bases. The J segment lost 2 bases and the V segment lost 5 bases, leaving 6 bases of the junction unmatched. The germline V gene has CDR1 SEHNR and CDR2 FQNEAQ (reference sequence). This CDR3 spans 14 amino acids.

The gene calls are TRBV28 and TRBJ1-1, with a weak D call TRBD1 (5 bases). V gave up 5 bases and J gave up 5 bases, with 15 bases separating them. The CDR3 length is 14 residues. From germline, CDR1 is MDHEN and CDR2 SYDVKM. The CDR3 DNA is TGTGCCAGCAGTGGTGGATCAGGGAGGACTGAAGCTTTCTTT. Protein sequence: CASSGGSGRTEAFF.

The chain recombines TRBV10-3 with TRBJ2-5; 7 bases map to TRBD1. Per germline, CDR1 ENHRY and CDR2 SYGVKD. Trimming took 6 bases from V and 0 from J; bases not matched to a gene: 4. The CDR3 is 14 amino acids. The CDR3 bases are TGTGCCATCAGGGGGACAGCTAACCAAGAGACCCAGTACTTC. This codes for CAIRGTANQETQYF.

The chain employs TRBV5-6 and TRBJ2-7; TRBD1 aligns across 12 bases. CDR3 length: 14 amino acids. J gave up 4 bases and V 4 bases, and 3 bases lay outside the gene matches. Germline CDR1 SGHDT, CDR2 YYEEEE. DNA for the CDR3: TGTGCCAGCAGCCGGGGACAGGGGGCGTACGAGCAGTACTTC. It yields the protein CASSRGQGAYEQYF.

CDR3 sequence reads: CASSLGQEGTEAFF. CDR3 in DNA: TGTGCCAGCAGCTTGGGACAGGAGGGCACTGAAGCTTTCTTT. The genes are TRBV9 and TRBJ1-1, with 8 bases that match TRBD1. V was clipped by 4 bases and J by 4 bases; unmatched bases: 6. The CDR3 contains 14 residues. Per germline, CDR1 SGDLS and CDR2 YYNGEE.

This clone came up once. The chain recombines TRBV25-1 with TRBJ1-2; 7 bases agree with TRBD1. CDR1 and CDR2 from the germline V gene are MGHDK and SYGVNS. V gave up 3 bases and J gave up 8 bases; unmatched junction bases: 9. CDR3 length equals 14 residues. CDR3 sequence reads: CASSDSIRTGGYTF. The CDR3 nucleotides read TGTGCCAGCAGTGACAGCATTCGGACAGGAGGCTACACCTTC.